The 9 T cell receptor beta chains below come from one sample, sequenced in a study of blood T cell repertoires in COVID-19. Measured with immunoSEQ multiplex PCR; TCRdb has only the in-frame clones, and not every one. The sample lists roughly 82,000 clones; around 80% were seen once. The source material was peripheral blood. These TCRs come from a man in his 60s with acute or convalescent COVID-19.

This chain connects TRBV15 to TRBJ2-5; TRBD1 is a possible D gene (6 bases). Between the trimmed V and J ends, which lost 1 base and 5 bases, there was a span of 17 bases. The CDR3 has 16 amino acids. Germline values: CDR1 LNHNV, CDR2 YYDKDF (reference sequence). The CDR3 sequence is CATSRVGTQGWETQYF. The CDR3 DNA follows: TGTGCCACCAGCAGAGTGGGTACACAGGGATGGGAGACCCAGTACTTC.

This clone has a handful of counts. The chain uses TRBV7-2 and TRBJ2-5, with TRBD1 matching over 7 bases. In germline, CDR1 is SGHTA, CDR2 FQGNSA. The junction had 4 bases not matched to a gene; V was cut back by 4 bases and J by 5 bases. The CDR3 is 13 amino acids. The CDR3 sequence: CASSSQGWETQYF. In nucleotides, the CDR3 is TGTGCCAGCAGCTCACAGGGGTGGGAGACCCAGTACTTC. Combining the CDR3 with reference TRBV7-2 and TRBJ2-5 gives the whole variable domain GAGVSQSPSNKVTEKGKDVELRCDPISGHTALYWYRQSLGQGLEFLIYFQGNSAPDKSGLPSDRFSAERTGGSVSTLTIQRTQQEDSAVYLCASSSQGWETQYFGPGTRLLVL.

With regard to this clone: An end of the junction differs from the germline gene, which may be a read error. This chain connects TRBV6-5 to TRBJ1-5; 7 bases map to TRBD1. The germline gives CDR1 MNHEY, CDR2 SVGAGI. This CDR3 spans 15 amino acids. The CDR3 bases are TGTGCCAGCATTTACTACAGGGGCGATAATCAGCCCCAGCATTTT. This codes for CASIYYRGDNQPQHF.

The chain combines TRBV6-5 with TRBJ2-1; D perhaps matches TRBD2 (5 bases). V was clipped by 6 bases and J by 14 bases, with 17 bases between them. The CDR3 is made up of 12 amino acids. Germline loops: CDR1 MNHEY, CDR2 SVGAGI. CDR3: CASRRDDFMEFF. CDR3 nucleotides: TGTGCCAGCAGACGGGATGACTTCATGGAGTTCTTC.

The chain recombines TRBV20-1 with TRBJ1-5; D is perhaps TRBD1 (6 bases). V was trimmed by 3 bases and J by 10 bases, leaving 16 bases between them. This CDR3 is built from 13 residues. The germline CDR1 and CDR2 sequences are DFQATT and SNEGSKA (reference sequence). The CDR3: CSASRQESTPQHF. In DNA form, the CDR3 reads TGCAGTGCTAGTAGACAGGAGAGTACCCCCCAGCATTTT.

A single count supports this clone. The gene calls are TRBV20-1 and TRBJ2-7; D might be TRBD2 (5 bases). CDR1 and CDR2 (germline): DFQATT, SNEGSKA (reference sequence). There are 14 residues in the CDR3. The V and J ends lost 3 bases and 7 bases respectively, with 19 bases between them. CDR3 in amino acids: CSASRAGRRLEQYF. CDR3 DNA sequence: TGCAGTGCTAGTCGGGCGGGCCGACGCCTAGAGCAGTACTTC.

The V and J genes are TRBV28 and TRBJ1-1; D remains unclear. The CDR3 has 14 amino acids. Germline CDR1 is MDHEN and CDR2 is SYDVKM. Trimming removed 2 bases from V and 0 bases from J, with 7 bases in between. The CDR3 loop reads CASSLGLLNTEAFF. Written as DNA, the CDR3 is TGTGCCAGCAGTTTAGGCCTTCTGAACACTGAAGCTTTCTTT.

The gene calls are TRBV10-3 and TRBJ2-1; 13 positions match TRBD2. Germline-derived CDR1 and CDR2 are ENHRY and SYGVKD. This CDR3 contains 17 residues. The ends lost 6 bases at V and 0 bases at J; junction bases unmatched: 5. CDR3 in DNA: TGTGCCATCAGCGGGACTAGCGGGGTGAGCTCCTACAATGAGCAGTTCTTC. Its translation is CAISGTSGVSSYNEQFF.

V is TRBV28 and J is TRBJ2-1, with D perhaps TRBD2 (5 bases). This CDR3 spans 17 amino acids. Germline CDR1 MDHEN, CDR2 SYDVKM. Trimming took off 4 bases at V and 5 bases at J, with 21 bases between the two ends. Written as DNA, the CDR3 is TGTGCCAGCAGTTCGAGATTAGCGTTTCTCTTAAACAATGAGCAGTTCTTC. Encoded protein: CASSSRLAFLLNNEQFF.